This T cell receptor (beta chain) was identified during a study of CD8 T cells in ankylosing spondylitis. General observations from the study: A motif in TCR beta, a set of eight highly homologous variants, appeared characteristic of ankylosing spondylitis blood.

TCRdb passed the 5' RACE reads through MiXCR, listing each CDR3 protein once. The sample holds some 700,000 distinct CDR3 sequences, around 20% seen once. Only a few counts were recorded for this clonotype. Its antigen is not identified. The CDR3 covers 16 residues. Per germline, CDR1 SGHDT and CDR2 YYEEEE. Trimming took 4 bases from V and 6 from J; bases not matched to a gene: 14. The source material was blood, either unsorted or a sorted T cell fraction (not recorded which). The receptor was isolated from a male donor with ankylosing spondylitis. This chain connects TRBV5-6 to TRBJ2-7; 9 positions match TRBD1. This CDR3 is CASSTGTGKGSVEQYF. CDR3 bases: TGTGCCAGCAGCACCGGGACAGGGAAAGGATCGGTCGAGCAGTACTTC.